A selection of T cell receptor beta chains follows, all from one sample in a study of beta chain features in type 1 diabetes. TCRdb's table, derived via immunoSEQ multiplex PCR, lists solely in-frame clones and lacks some. Of about 340,000 clones listed, 6.5% to 10% are singletons. The sample taken for sequencing was central memory CD4+ T cells from blood. The receptor set was obtained from a woman between 18 and 30 years old in good health. The CDR3 runs from the conserved cysteine through the conserved F or W. Fields, in order: clone size, V gene, D gene, J gene, CDR3 protein, CDR3 DNA. A D gene is named only where the DNA matches it firmly. Expanded clones are given a class, and other clones once, few, many or no size at all.

clone size: .
V gene: TRBV5-1
D gene: .
J gene: TRBJ1-3
CDR3 protein: CASSLGSSSGNTIYF
CDR3 DNA: TGCGCCAGCAGCTTGGGCAGCAGCTCTGGAAACACCATATATTTT

clone size: few
V gene: TRBV7-9
D gene: TRBD2
J gene: TRBJ2-7
CDR3 protein: CALPGLRENPYEQYF
CDR3 DNA: TGTGCCCTCCCGGGTCTGCGGGAGAATCCGTACGAGCAGTACTTC

clone size: .
V gene: TRBV10-3
D gene: TRBD1
J gene: TRBJ1-1
CDR3 protein: CAMATGATEAFF
CDR3 DNA: TGTGCCATGGCGACAGGGGCCACTGAAGCTTTCTTT

clone size: many
V gene: TRBV10-3
D gene: TRBD2
J gene: TRBJ2-3
CDR3 protein: CAISLAGDSSTDTQYF
CDR3 DNA: TGTGCCATCAGTTTAGCGGGAGATAGTAGCACAGATACGCAGTATTTT

clone size: .
V gene: TRBV7-2
D gene: .
J gene: TRBJ2-3
CDR3 protein: CASSKAQDTQYF
CDR3 DNA: TGTGCCAGCAGCAAAGCACAAGATACGCAGTATTTT

clone size: few
V gene: TRBV2
D gene: TRBD1
J gene: TRBJ1-1
CDR3 protein: CASRTTGGGTEAFF
CDR3 DNA: TGTGCCAGCAGGACAACAGGGGGCGGCACTGAAGCTTTCTTT

clone size: .
V gene: TRBV6-5
D gene: .
J gene: TRBJ2-3
CDR3 protein: CASSGQAVSTDTQYF
CDR3 DNA: TGTGCCAGCAGTGGCCAAGCGGTTAGCACAGATACGCAGTATTTT

clone size: few
V gene: TRBV9
D gene: .
J gene: TRBJ2-2
CDR3 protein: CASSVGVAGELFF
CDR3 DNA: TGTGCCAGCAGCGTAGGGGTCGCCGGGGAGCTGTTTTTT

clone size: .
V gene: TRBV28
D gene: TRBD1
J gene: TRBJ1-5
CDR3 protein: CASSTRQGGQPQHF
CDR3 DNA: TGTGCCAGCAGTACGCGACAGGGGGGTCAGCCCCAGCATTTT

clone size: .
V gene: TRBV27
D gene: TRBD1
J gene: TRBJ2-5
CDR3 protein: CASSPNSGQRGETQYF
CDR3 DNA: TGTGCCAGCAGCCCCAACTCGGGACAGCGTGGGGAGACCCAGTACTTC

clone size: .
V gene: TRBV9
D gene: .
J gene: TRBJ2-2
CDR3 protein: CASSVAYTGELFF
CDR3 DNA: TGTGCCAGCAGCGTAGCGTACACCGGGGAGCTGTTTTTT

clone size: .
V gene: TRBV9
D gene: .
J gene: TRBJ2-3
CDR3 protein: CASSVRPSVRTDTQYF
CDR3 DNA: TGTGCCAGCAGCGTACGCCCCAGCGTCCGCACAGATACGCAGTATTTT